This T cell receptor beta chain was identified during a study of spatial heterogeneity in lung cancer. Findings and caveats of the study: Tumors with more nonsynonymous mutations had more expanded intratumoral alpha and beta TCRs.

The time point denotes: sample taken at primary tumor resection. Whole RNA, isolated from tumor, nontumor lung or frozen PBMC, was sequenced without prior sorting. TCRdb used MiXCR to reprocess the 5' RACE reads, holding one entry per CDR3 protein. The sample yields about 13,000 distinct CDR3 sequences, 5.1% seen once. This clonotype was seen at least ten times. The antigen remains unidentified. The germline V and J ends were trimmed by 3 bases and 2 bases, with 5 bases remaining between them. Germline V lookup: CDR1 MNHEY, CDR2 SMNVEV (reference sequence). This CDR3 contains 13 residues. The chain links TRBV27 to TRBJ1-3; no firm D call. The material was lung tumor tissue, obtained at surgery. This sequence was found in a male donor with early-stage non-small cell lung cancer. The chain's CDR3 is CASSLGAGNTIYF. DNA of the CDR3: TGTGCCAGCAGTTTGGGAGCTGGAAACACCATATATTTT.